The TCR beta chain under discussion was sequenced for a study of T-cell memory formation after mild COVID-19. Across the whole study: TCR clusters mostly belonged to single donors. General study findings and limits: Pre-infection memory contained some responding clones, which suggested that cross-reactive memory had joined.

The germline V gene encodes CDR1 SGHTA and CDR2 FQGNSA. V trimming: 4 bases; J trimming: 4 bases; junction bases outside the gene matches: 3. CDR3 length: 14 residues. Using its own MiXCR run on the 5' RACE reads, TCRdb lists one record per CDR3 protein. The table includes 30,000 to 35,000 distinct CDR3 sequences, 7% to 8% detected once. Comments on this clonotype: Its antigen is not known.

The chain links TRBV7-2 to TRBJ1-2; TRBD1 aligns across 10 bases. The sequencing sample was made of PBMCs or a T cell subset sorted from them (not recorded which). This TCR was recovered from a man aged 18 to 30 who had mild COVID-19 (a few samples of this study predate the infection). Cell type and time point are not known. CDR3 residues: CASSWTGGSYGYTF. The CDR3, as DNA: TGTGCCAGCAGCTGGACAGGGGGTAGCTATGGCTACACCTTC.